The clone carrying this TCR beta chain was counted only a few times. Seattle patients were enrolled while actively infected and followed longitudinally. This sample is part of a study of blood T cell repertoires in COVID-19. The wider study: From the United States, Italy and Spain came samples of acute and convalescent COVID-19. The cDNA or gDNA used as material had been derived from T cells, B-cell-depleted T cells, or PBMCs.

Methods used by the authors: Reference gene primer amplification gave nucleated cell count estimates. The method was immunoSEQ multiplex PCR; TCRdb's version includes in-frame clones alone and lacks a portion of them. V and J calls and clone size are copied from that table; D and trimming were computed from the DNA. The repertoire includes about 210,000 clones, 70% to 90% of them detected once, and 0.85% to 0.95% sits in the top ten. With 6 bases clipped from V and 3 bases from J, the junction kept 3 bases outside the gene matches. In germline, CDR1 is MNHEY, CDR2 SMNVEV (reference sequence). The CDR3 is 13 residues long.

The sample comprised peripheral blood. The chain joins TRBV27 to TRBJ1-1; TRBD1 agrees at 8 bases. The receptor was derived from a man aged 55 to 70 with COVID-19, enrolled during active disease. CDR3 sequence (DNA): TGTGCCAGCAGCCGGACAGGGCACACTGAAGCTTTCTTT. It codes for CASSRTGHTEAFF.